This T cell receptor beta chain appears in the sequencing data of a study of OX40 agonist ivuxolimab in advanced cancers. Some background on the complete study: Ivuxolimab was a fully human IgG2 agonistic monoclonal antibody targeting the costimulatory receptor OX40 (CD134). Intravenous ivuxolimab was administered to patients every 2 weeks at six dose levels: 0.01, 0.1, 0.3, 1.5, 3 and 10 mg/kg. Of the 50 to 55 dose-escalation patients, hepatocellular carcinoma was present in 19, melanoma in around 15, renal cell carcinoma in 9 and head and neck cancer in 9. The dose-escalation cohort was around 84% male with a mean age of around 62 years, ranging from roughly 23 to 90. Patients were allowed to have had prior anti-PD-1, anti-PD-L1 or anti-CTLA-4 therapy, and approximately 40% of the dose-escalation patients had been treated with checkpoint inhibitors. Partial responses occurred in three dose-escalation patients: two with cutaneous melanoma and one with hepatocellular carcinoma. The point of sequencing TCRbeta in the periphery was to test whether ivuxolimab changed TCR sequence diversity and drove clonal T-cell expansion. The paper covers the monotherapy dose-escalation part of the phase I ivuxolimab trial, which included N = 52 patients.

With regard to this clone: This clone's antigen is unknown. Per-base quality was not reported, and no clone a single base away is much larger than it.

Trimming at the junction amounts to 4 bases on V and 6 bases on J, and the germline ends lie 17 bases apart. Including cysteine and phenylalanine, the CDR3 has 15 amino acids. Left in the record is the CDR3 DNA by itself, 45 bases read in frame from the first base. CDR1 and CDR2 are read off the germline V gene as SGHRS and YFSETQ. The trial excluded patients who had a history of autoimmune disease or were on systemic immunosuppression. Peripheral blood for TCR sequencing was drawn from every dose cohort at baseline, at cycle 4 day 1 and at cycle 7 day 1. The samples were taken from a phase I, first-in-human, multicenter, open-label dose-escalation trial of ivuxolimab. The trial enrolled adults with locally advanced or metastatic head and neck squamous cell, hepatocellular, melanoma or renal cell carcinoma. Before TCR sequencing, CD4+ and CD8+ T cells were separately sorted from peripheral blood.

Genomic DNA was extracted from sorted cells for sequencing of the TCRbeta CDR3 region. The immunoSEQ Assay was used for sequencing of TCRbeta CDR3 regions. TCRdb limited this immuneACCESS table to in-frame rearrangements with V and J called. A share of clones is missing; checked studies link under half to unresolved V genes, and the rest is unexplained. This sample gives 90,000 to 100,000 clones in total; roughly nine tenths of them show up just once. In total, the top ten clones hold around 0.82% of the sample. What the work shows at the level of the full study, not this receptor alone: In the 0.1-3.0 mg/kg groups, partial responders had among the lowest normalized peripheral clonal expansion, particularly in CD8+ T cells. Low levels of normalized T-cell clonal expansion were also seen in some nonresponding patients. The antigen specificity of the clonally expanded peripheral T cells was not determined. At doses of 0.1 to 3.0 mg/kg, clonal expansion of both CD4+ and CD8+ T cells in blood was seen between baseline and week 6. On average, CD8+ T cells showed more expanded clones than CD4+ T cells after ivuxolimab.

This specimen was CD4+ or CD8+ T cells sorted from blood, taken in a trial of the OX40 agonist ivuxolimab. The chain links TRBV5-1 with TRBJ2-1; perhaps TRBD2 is the D gene, with 7 bases matching. The TCR was taken from an adult with an advanced solid tumor such as melanoma, head and neck, liver or kidney cancer. The CDR3 reads as follows: CASSPEGGGRNEQFF. The nucleotide sequence reads TGCGCCAGCAGCCCCGAGGGGGGGGGACGCAATGAGCAGTTCTTC.